This T cell receptor (beta chain) stems from a study of vaccination and CD4 T cells after COVID-19 (dated by TCRdb to 2022 to 2024). At the level of the whole study: Convalescent patients had a positive SARS-CoV-2 result on nasal swab PCR, and of these patients, several had mild disease and one had severe disease. Participants received two doses of either the Pfizer-BioNTech BNT162b2 vaccine (n=8) or the Moderna mRNA-1273 vaccine (n=2). Post-COVID blood samples from convalescent patients were collected a median of around 100 days after diagnosis, with a range of roughly 35 to 180 days. The time from the second vaccine dose to post-vaccine blood sampling had a median of approximately 72 days and ranged from about 12 to 250 days. In the convalescent cohort there were six males and four females, among whom were two Hispanic individuals, seven Caucasians, two Asians and one multiracial person. Overlapping spike peptide pools from SARS-CoV-2 and from the common cold coronaviruses HCoV-NL63, HCoV-OC43 and HCoV-229E were used as culture stimuli. The spike-specific CD4+ TCR repertoire was compared before and after mRNA vaccination in 10 COVID-19 convalescent patients and 4 infection-naive healthy vaccine recipients. As controls, cultures received a CEFX viral epitope pool (the positive control), an HIV-1 Nef peptide pool (the negative control), or no peptide at all. Study-wide conclusions, independent of this receptor: Of the vaccine-specific clones in convalescent patients, 304 of 307, or nearly all, reacted only to SARS-CoV-2 spike and did not cross-react with common cold coronaviruses. Among convalescent patients, a median around 86% of the SARS-CoV-2-reactive clones seen after vaccination appeared only after vaccination, which suggests priming specific to the vaccine. Only a relatively small number of convalescent patients were included in the study, and early timepoints following natural infection were not analyzed. An increase in the median number of SARS-CoV-2-reactive clonotypes from 21 after infection to 38 after vaccination was observed, but the change was not found to be significant.

This clonotype has a handful of counts. Its specific antigen is unknown. Per-base qualities were not stored, and no clone one base away is much larger. The method behind the library was PCR. DNA from cultured CD4+ T cells was subjected to TCR sequencing with the Oncomine TCR Beta short-read assay at the Johns Hopkins FTIC core. Genomic DNA was extracted from the cultured CD4+ T cells with the QIAamp micro DNA kit. The Oncomine TCR Beta libraries from cultured CD4+ T cells were pooled using unique dual indexes and then sequenced on an Illumina iSeq 100. Under the source paper's analysis protocol: Non-productive sequences were filtered out, and CDR3s that did not start with C, did not end with F or W, or were shorter than 7 amino acids were discarded. The MANAFEST web application identified antigen-specific clonotypes by comparing peptide-stimulated wells against reference wells and other culture wells. Positive clones required FDR below 0.05, an odds ratio above 5, and productive frequency above 0.1% in at least two of three replicate wells. A clonotype counted as cross-reactive if it showed significant expansion both in the SARS-CoV-2 spike wells and in at least one common cold coronavirus spike condition. CDR3 homology was assessed with Levenshtein distances (stringdist) and unrooted phylogenetic trees (ape) in R version 3.6.1. TCRdb reprocessed the public reads (quality trimming at Q25 with fastp, clone calling with MiXCR) and kept in-frame beta chains. Rows matching on CDR3 protein sequence are summarized as one entry with the most common DNA and genes. In this record, the V and J calls reflect TCRdb's handling and not the investigators' own analysis. This sample gives about 7,000 distinct CDR3 sequences in total; about 70% of them show up just once. The top ten clones comprise around 35% of the sample.

The treatment or condition tag for this specimen amounts to: roughly 11-day PBMC culture with coronavirus spike peptide pools or control peptides (ViraFEST assay). The study used the ViraFEST assay, which expanded antigen-specific T cells with peptide pools and then identified expanded clonotypes by TCR sequencing. Positive SARS-CoV-2 PCR tests in the convalescent patients dated from March to December 2020, before Alpha, Beta and Delta variants emerged in the United States. Under 2.5 million PBMCs per well were cultured in IMDM with approximately 5.5% human AB serum and around 10 IU/ml IL-2, plus 10 ug/ml peptide pools. On days 3 and 7, half of the culture medium was replaced with fresh IL-2-containing medium. Once the cells had been in culture for less than 11 days, the EasySep CD4+ T cell isolation kit was used to isolate CD4+ T cells by negative selection. Ficoll-Paque Plus gradient centrifugation was used to isolate PBMCs from whole blood, and the isolated PBMCs were then either used fresh or cryopreserved at -140C. Each culture condition was generally run in triplicate wells.

The receptor was isolated from a human donor who had recovered from COVID-19. Sequencing input: CD4+ T cells from blood, cultured in vitro.

The sequenced DNA: TGTGCCAGCAGCTTAGAAGTCAGGGAAAACATTCAGTACTTC. This yields the protein CASSLEVRENIQYF. The rearrangement joined TRBV11-3 to TRBJ2-4; TRBD1 could be the D gene, as 5 bases match. The CDR3 numbers 14 residues from cysteine through phenylalanine. Only CDR3 DNA remains: 42 bases, in frame from the first base. V was cut back by 0 bases and J by 5 bases, leaving a gap of 8 bases between them. The germline V gene supplies CDR1 SGHNT and CDR2 YENEEA. Where the CDR3 stops, the reference TRBV11-3 and TRBJ2-4 genes take over; the full variable domain is EAGVVQSPRYKIIEKKQPVAFWCNPISGHNTLYWYLQNLGQGPELLIRYENEEAVDDSQLPKDRFSAERLKGVDSTLKIQPAELGDSAVYLCASSLEVRENIQYFGAGTRLSVL.